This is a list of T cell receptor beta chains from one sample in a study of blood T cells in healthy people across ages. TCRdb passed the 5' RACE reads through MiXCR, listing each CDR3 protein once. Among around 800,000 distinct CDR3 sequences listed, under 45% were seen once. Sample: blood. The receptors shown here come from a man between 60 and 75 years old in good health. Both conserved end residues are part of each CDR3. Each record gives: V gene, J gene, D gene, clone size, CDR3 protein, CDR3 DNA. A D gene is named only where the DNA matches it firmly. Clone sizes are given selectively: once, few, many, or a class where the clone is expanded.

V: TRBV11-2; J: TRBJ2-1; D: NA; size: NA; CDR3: CASSSAPGLVDNEQFF; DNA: TGTGCCAGCAGCTCCGCTCCGGGACTGGTGGACAATGAGCAGTTCTTC
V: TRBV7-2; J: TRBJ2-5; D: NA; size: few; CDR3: CASSLGAPGGGETQYF; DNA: TGTGCCAGCAGCTTAGGGGCACCGGGGGGCGGCGAGACCCAGTACTTC
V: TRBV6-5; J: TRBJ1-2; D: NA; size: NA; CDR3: CASSYSQTNYYGYTF; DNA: TGTGCCAGCAGTTACTCGCAGACAAACTACTATGGCTACACCTTC
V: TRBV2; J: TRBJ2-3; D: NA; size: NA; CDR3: CASSEGTGTQYF; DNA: TGTGCCAGCAGTGAAGGGACGGGTACGCAGTATTTT
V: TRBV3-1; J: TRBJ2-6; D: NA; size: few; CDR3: CASRMAGSGFAGANVLTF; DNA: TGTGCCAGCAGAATGGCAGGATCGGGTTTCGCTGGGGCCAACGTCCTGACTTTC
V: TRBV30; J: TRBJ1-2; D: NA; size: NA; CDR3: CAWVLEDYGYTF; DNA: TGTGCCTGGGTACTTGAGGACTATGGCTACACCTTC
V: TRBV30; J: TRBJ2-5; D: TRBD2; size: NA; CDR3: CAWQTSVGTQYF; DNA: TGTGCCTGGCAGACTAGCGTGGGGACCCAGTACTTC
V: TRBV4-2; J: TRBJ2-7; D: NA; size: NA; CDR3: CASSQDPEGEQYF; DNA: TGTGCCAGCAGCCAAGATCCCGAAGGAGAGCAGTACTTC
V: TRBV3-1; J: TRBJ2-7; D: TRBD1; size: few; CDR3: CASSQDRQGASSGVSYEQYF; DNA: TGTGCCAGCAGCCAAGATCGACAGGGGGCAAGTAGCGGTGTCTCCTACGAGCAGTACTTC
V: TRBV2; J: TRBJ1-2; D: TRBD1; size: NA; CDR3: CASSGTGRRGYTF; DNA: TGTGCCAGCAGTGGGACAGGTAGAAGAGGCTACACCTTC
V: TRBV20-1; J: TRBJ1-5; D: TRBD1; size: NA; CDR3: CSARQGGRQPQHF; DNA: TGCAGTGCCAGACAGGGGGGCCGGCAGCCCCAGCATTTT
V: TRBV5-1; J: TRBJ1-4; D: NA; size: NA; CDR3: CASSLSSADEKLFF; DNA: TGCGCCAGCAGCTTGTCTTCCGCGGATGAAAAACTGTTTTTT
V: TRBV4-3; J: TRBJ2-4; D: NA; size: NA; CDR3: CASSHADPSSYVQYF; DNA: TGCGCCAGCAGCCATGCTGACCCCAGCTCCTACGTGCAGTACTTC